Given below is one T cell receptor (beta chain) in context. Its antigen remains undetermined. There are no base qualities to consult, and no much larger clone falls within one base. Sequencing was performed on an Illumina NovaSeq 6000. Using 5'RACE with constant-segment primers, TCRalpha and TCRbeta cDNA libraries were constructed, with sample barcodes and unique molecular identifiers added in the process. Trizol reagent was used to extract RNA from every sample. Amplification of the libraries took two PCR steps, and the second step added a second sample barcode plus Illumina TruSeq adapters. Sequencing of libraries was performed on an Illumina NovaSeq with 2 x 150 bp paired-end reads. The paper's processing steps were these. With migec v1.2.7, reads were demultiplexed and then collapsed into UMI-guided consensus sequences. With mixcr v2.1.11, UMI consensuses were aligned to TRA and TRB V and J templates and assembled into clonotypes. A clonotype was counted as expanded or contracted only if both edgeR and NoisET called the change significant, with noise models trained on biological replicates. For edgeR calls, the cutoffs were a false discovery rate-adjusted p below 0.01 and a log2 fold-change threshold of 1. As an exploratory analysis of dynamics, max-normalized trajectories of the 1000 most abundant clonotypes were examined with PCA combined with hierarchical clustering. Separately sequenced CD4+ and CD8+ repertoires were used to assign a CD4 or CD8 phenotype to each responding clone. The public reads were run again by TCRdb, first through fastp at Q25 and then through MiXCR, and only productive beta chains were kept. Merged by CDR3 protein, the rows form single entries marked with the most common genes and DNA. The V and J calls, along with clone size, are taken from TCRdb and not from the paper's own processing. In all, the sample holds 75,000 to 95,000 distinct CDR3 sequences, and around 15% of those were seen once. Clones ranked in the top ten supply about two fifths of the sample.

This entry is derived from a study of T-cell memory formation after mild COVID-19 (dated by TCRdb to the early 2020s). Describing the broader study: TCR sequence clusters from the two donors were found to be largely donor specific. In a couple of donors, T-cell clones that expanded and contracted after mild COVID-19 were followed by sequencing TCRalpha and TCRbeta repertoires longitudinally. Two young, previously healthy adult volunteers, one female and one male, were included in the cohort.

PBMCs were isolated by Ficoll-Paque density gradient centrifugation. V trim: 5 bases; J trim: 0 bases; unmatched bases: 6. The CDR3 sequence holds 15 residues, the cysteine and phenylalanine included. The kept DNA is CDR3 alone, 45 bases in frame from the first base. CDR1 and CDR2 were assigned from the germline V gene (reference sequence) as SEHNR and FQNEAQ. Summary of the overall study and its limitations: Balanced CD4/CD8 phenotypes were observed for clones contracting from day 15 to 85, whereas a bias towards CD4+ was observed for a second wave of clones expanding from day 15 to 37. The second-wave clones that peaked on day 37 were not confirmed to be SARS-CoV-2 specific. The study covered only a couple of mild cases, and larger cohorts including severe cases with pre-infection samples were considered necessary. Some responding clones were found in pre-infection memory, which suggests that pre-existing cross-reactive memory T cells took part in the SARS-CoV-2 response. Contracting CD4+ clones appeared mostly in the CM and EM memory subsets, whereas CD8+ clones were enriched in EMRA.

This TCR came from a man between 18 and 29 years old who had mild COVID-19 (a few samples of this study predate the infection). The sample titles of this study are shuffled in the database, so cell type and time point are left out; the donor was told from shared clones. The chain is assembled from TRBV7-9 and TRBJ1-1, and 7 junctional nucleotides match TRBD1. Sequenced sample: PBMCs or a T cell subset sorted from them (not recorded which). For the CDR3, the sequence is CASSPRDRMNTEAFF. The nucleotide sequence is TGTGCCAGCAGCCCGAGGGACAGAATGAACACTGAAGCTTTCTTT.